The rows below give T cell receptor beta chains drawn from one sample of a study of blood T cell repertoires in COVID-19. Sequencing was performed with immunoSEQ multiplex PCR; in TCRdb, only in-frame clones are kept and a portion is missing. Counted here are approximately 250,000 clones, approximately 89% occurring once; the ten biggest clones make up about 1.7%. The sample was peripheral blood. Receptors originate from an older woman who had recovered from COVID-19. The CDR3 runs from the conserved cysteine through the conserved F or W. Each record gives: CDR3 protein, CDR3 DNA, D gene, J gene, V gene, clone size. The D gene is left open where the match is weak. Expanded clones get a size class; other rows say once, few or many, or leave the size out.

CDR3 protein: CASSPQGSGYGYTF
CDR3 DNA: TGTGCCAGCAGCCCCCAGGGGAGTGGCTATGGCTACACCTTC
D gene: NA
J gene: TRBJ1-2
V gene: TRBV7-3
clone size: NA

CDR3 protein: CASSALTGSNQPQHF
CDR3 DNA: TGTGCCAGCAGCGCGTTGACAGGGAGTAATCAGCCCCAGCATTTT
D gene: TRBD1
J gene: TRBJ1-5
V gene: TRBV7-2
clone size: NA

CDR3 protein: CASSLDRSVWRYF
CDR3 DNA: TGTGCCAGCAGCTTAGATAGGAGTGTTTGGCGGTACTTC
D gene: NA
J gene: TRBJ2-7
V gene: TRBV11-2
clone size: NA

CDR3 protein: CSVVSGGNTIYF
CDR3 DNA: TGCAGCGTTGTATCGGGGGGAAACACCATATATTTT
D gene: NA
J gene: TRBJ1-3
V gene: TRBV29-1
clone size: NA

CDR3 protein: CASSPLDRGEDQPQHF
CDR3 DNA: TGCGCCAGCAGCCCTTTAGACAGGGGAGAGGATCAGCCCCAGCATTTT
D gene: TRBD1
J gene: TRBJ1-5
V gene: TRBV4-1
clone size: NA

CDR3 protein: CASSQWTGGAEGYTF
CDR3 DNA: TGTGCCAGCAGCCAATGGACAGGGGGCGCGGAGGGCTACACCTTC
D gene: TRBD1
J gene: TRBJ1-2
V gene: TRBV28
clone size: NA

CDR3 protein: CASSRQGHQETQYF
CDR3 DNA: TGCGCCAGCAGTCGACAGGGACATCAAGAGACCCAGTACTTC
D gene: TRBD1
J gene: TRBJ2-5
V gene: TRBV5-1
clone size: NA

CDR3 protein: CASSQVITGGNGYTF
CDR3 DNA: TGCGCCAGCAGCCAAGTTATTACAGGGGGCAACGGCTACACCTTC
D gene: TRBD1
J gene: TRBJ1-2
V gene: TRBV4-1
clone size: NA

CDR3 protein: CATSADRGSYEQYF
CDR3 DNA: TGTGCCACCAGTGCTGACAGGGGCTCCTACGAGCAGTACTTC
D gene: TRBD1
J gene: TRBJ2-7
V gene: TRBV24-1
clone size: many

CDR3 protein: CASRKDRVNGYTF
CDR3 DNA: TGTGCCAGCAGGAAGGACAGGGTGAATGGCTACACCTTC
D gene: TRBD1
J gene: TRBJ1-2
V gene: TRBV7-2
clone size: NA

CDR3 protein: CAISERDILGTGTYEQYF
CDR3 DNA: TGTGCCATCAGTGAAAGGGACATTCTCGGGACGGGAACCTACGAGCAGTACTTC
D gene: NA
J gene: TRBJ2-7
V gene: TRBV10-3
clone size: NA

CDR3 protein: CASSPPRETQYF
CDR3 DNA: TGTGCCAGCAGCCCTCCCCGGGAGACCCAGTACTTC
D gene: NA
J gene: TRBJ2-5
V gene: TRBV6-7
clone size: once

CDR3 protein: CASSEMGGQSNEKLFF
CDR3 DNA: TGTGCCAGCAGTGAAATGGGTGGACAGTCTAATGAAAAACTGTTTTTT
D gene: NA
J gene: TRBJ1-4
V gene: TRBV6-1
clone size: NA

CDR3 protein: CASSSIGTLSETQYF
CDR3 DNA: TGTGCCAGCAGCTCCATCGGGACTCTCAGCGAGACCCAGTACTTC
D gene: NA
J gene: TRBJ2-5
V gene: TRBV7-2
clone size: NA

CDR3 protein: CASSQVDSGNEKLFF
CDR3 DNA: TGCGCCAGCAGCCAAGTCGACAGTGGGAATGAAAAACTGTTTTTT
D gene: NA
J gene: TRBJ1-4
V gene: TRBV4-3
clone size: NA

CDR3 protein: CASSSRDSQETQYF
CDR3 DNA: TGCGCCAGCAGCTCGAGGGACAGCCAAGAGACCCAGTACTTC
D gene: TRBD1
J gene: TRBJ2-5
V gene: TRBV5-1
clone size: NA

CDR3 protein: CASGSPYTATNEKLFF
CDR3 DNA: TGTGCCAGCGGTTCCCCCTATACCGCAACTAATGAAAAACTGTTTTTT
D gene: NA
J gene: TRBJ1-4
V gene: TRBV7-9
clone size: NA

CDR3 protein: CASSPWTGNTEAFF
CDR3 DNA: TGTGCCAGCAGCCCCTGGACAGGGAACACTGAAGCTTTCTTT
D gene: TRBD1
J gene: TRBJ1-1
V gene: TRBV7-8
clone size: NA

CDR3 protein: CASSLLDAGRNSPLHF
CDR3 DNA: TGCGCCAGCAGCCTGTTGGATGCAGGGCGGAATTCACCCCTCCACTTT
D gene: NA
J gene: TRBJ1-6
V gene: TRBV4-1
clone size: NA

CDR3 protein: CASSPGSSSYEQYF
CDR3 DNA: TGTGCCAGCAGCCCCGGGTCAAGCTCCTACGAGCAGTACTTC
D gene: NA
J gene: TRBJ2-7
V gene: TRBV7-3
clone size: NA

CDR3 protein: CASSQGTSGAQETQYF
CDR3 DNA: TGCGCCAGCAGCCAGGGGACTAGCGGGGCGCAAGAGACCCAGTACTTC
D gene: TRBD2
J gene: TRBJ2-5
V gene: TRBV5-1
clone size: NA

CDR3 protein: CAISDREDTQYF
CDR3 DNA: TGTGCCATCAGTGATCGAGAAGATACGCAGTATTTT
D gene: NA
J gene: TRBJ2-3
V gene: TRBV10-3
clone size: NA

CDR3 protein: CASSLANRKTQYF
CDR3 DNA: TGTGCCAGCAGCTTGGCCAACAGGAAGACCCAGTACTTC
D gene: NA
J gene: TRBJ2-5
V gene: TRBV5-6
clone size: NA

CDR3 protein: CASSQGQGGYGYTF
CDR3 DNA: TGTGCCAGCAGTCAAGGACAGGGGGGTTATGGCTACACCTTC
D gene: TRBD1
J gene: TRBJ1-2
V gene: TRBV6-4
clone size: NA

CDR3 protein: CASSLSLNTEAFF
CDR3 DNA: TGTGCCAGCAGTTTAAGCCTGAACACTGAAGCTTTCTTT
D gene: NA
J gene: TRBJ1-1
V gene: TRBV12-3/TRBV12-4
clone size: NA

CDR3 protein: CASSPSAYVAGGRTSTDTQYF
CDR3 DNA: TGTGCCAGTAGCCCAAGCGCCTATGTAGCGGGGGGCCGTACTAGCACAGATACGCAGTATTTT
D gene: TRBD2
J gene: TRBJ2-3
V gene: TRBV19
clone size: NA

CDR3 protein: CAISEGGFRNTIYF
CDR3 DNA: TGTGCCATCAGTGAAGGAGGGTTTAGGAACACCATATATTTT
D gene: NA
J gene: TRBJ1-3
V gene: TRBV10-3
clone size: once

CDR3 protein: CASSQPLAGYNEQFF
CDR3 DNA: TGTGCCAGCAGCCAACCACTAGCGGGGTACAATGAGCAGTTCTTC
D gene: TRBD2
J gene: TRBJ2-1
V gene: TRBV14
clone size: NA

CDR3 protein: CASSIDTESTAAFF
CDR3 DNA: TGTGCCAGTAGTATAGACACCGAGTCGACAGCCGCTTTCTTT
D gene: NA
J gene: TRBJ1-1
V gene: TRBV19
clone size: NA

CDR3 protein: CASSPRYLQGSSGNTIYF
CDR3 DNA: TGTGCCAGCAGCCCCCGCTACTTGCAGGGGTCCTCTGGAAACACCATATATTTT
D gene: NA
J gene: TRBJ1-3
V gene: TRBV9
clone size: NA

CDR3 protein: CASSPQGWSRGYTF
CDR3 DNA: TGTGCCAGCAGCCCGCAGGGATGGTCTAGGGGCTACACCTTC
D gene: NA
J gene: TRBJ1-2
V gene: TRBV14
clone size: NA

CDR3 protein: CASSWGQGPLEGGYTF
CDR3 DNA: TGTGCCAGCAGTTGGGGACAGGGGCCACTTGAAGGTGGCTACACCTTC
D gene: TRBD1
J gene: TRBJ1-2
V gene: TRBV6-5
clone size: NA

CDR3 protein: CSVRTGRTYEQYF
CDR3 DNA: TGCAGCGTAAGGACAGGGCGGACCTACGAGCAGTACTTC
D gene: TRBD1
J gene: TRBJ2-7
V gene: TRBV29-1
clone size: NA

CDR3 protein: CASTPRTGNTGELFF
CDR3 DNA: TGTGCCAGCACCCCGAGGACAGGGAACACCGGGGAGCTGTTTTTT
D gene: TRBD1
J gene: TRBJ2-2
V gene: TRBV16
clone size: NA

CDR3 protein: CASGLGQINYGYTF
CDR3 DNA: TGTGCCAGCGGCCTCGGACAGATAAACTATGGCTACACCTTC
D gene: NA
J gene: TRBJ1-2
V gene: TRBV5-4
clone size: few

CDR3 protein: CASSPRGSSGNTIYF
CDR3 DNA: TGTGCCAGCTCACCACGTGGCTCCTCTGGAAACACCATATATTTT
D gene: NA
J gene: TRBJ1-3
V gene: TRBV18
clone size: NA

CDR3 protein: CATSSGNTGELFF
CDR3 DNA: TGTGCCACCAGCTCAGGGAACACCGGGGAGCTGTTTTTT
D gene: NA
J gene: TRBJ2-2
V gene: TRBV15
clone size: NA